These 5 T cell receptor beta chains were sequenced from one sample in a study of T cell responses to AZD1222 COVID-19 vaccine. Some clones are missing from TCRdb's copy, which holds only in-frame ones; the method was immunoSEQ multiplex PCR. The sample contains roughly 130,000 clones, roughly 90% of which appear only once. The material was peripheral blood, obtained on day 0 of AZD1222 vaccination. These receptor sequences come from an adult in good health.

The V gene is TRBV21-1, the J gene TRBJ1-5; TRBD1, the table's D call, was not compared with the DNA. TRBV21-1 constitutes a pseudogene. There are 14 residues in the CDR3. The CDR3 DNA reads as TGTGCCAGCAGCCAGGGGAACGGCCTCGGGCCCCAGCATTTT. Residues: CASSQGNGLGPQHF.

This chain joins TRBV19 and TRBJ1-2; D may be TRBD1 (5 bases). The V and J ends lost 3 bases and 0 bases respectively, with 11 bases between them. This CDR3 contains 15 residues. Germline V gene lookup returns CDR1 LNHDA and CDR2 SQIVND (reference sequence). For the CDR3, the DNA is TGTGCCAGTAGTATTTGGGGCATCACTAACTATGGCTACACCTTC. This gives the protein CASSIWGITNYGYTF.

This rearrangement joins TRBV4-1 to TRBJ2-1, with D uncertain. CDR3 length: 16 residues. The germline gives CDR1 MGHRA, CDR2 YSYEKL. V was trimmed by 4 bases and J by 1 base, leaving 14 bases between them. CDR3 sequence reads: CASSRPPVGSYNEQFF. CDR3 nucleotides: TGCGCCAGCAGCCGACCTCCGGTCGGGTCCTACAATGAGCAGTTCTTC.

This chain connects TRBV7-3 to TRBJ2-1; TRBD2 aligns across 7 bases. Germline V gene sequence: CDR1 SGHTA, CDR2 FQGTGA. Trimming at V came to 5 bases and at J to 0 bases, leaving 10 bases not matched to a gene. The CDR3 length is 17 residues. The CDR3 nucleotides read TGTGCCAGCAGCGGGCAGGGAGGCGGGAGCTCCTACAATGAGCAGTTCTTC. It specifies CASSGQGGGSSYNEQFF.

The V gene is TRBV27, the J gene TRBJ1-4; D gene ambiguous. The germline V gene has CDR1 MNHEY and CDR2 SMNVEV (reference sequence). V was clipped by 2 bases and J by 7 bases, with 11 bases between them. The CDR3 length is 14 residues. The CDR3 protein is CASSLKGYSEKLFF. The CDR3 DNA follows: TGTGCCAGCAGTTTAAAGGGCTATAGTGAAAAACTGTTTTTT.